One and the same sample provided the 7 T cell receptor beta chains below, sequenced in a study of T cell clones after liver transplantation. Profiled with immunoSEQ multiplex PCR; TCRdb holds only in-frame clones, not every one. This sample has about 74,000 clones, with about 80% found just once. The sample in question was CD4+ T cells from blood, obtained before liver transplant. These TCRs come from a human donor who received a liver transplant.

This clone has just a few counts. V is TRBV28 and J is TRBJ1-1, with a weak D call TRBD1 (5 bases). CDR1 is MDHEN, CDR2 SYDVKM, per germline. Trimming removed 7 bases at V and 0 bases at J, with 9 bases between. The CDR3 loop spans 13 amino acids. For the CDR3, the DNA is TGTGCCAGCACTTACAGGATGAACACTGAAGCTTTCTTT. Translating it yields CASTYRMNTEAFF.

This chain joins TRBV28 and TRBJ1-1; no clear D. Trimming took 5 bases from V and 5 from J, leaving 6 bases between them. This CDR3 spans 11 amino acids. Germline V gives CDR1 MDHEN, CDR2 SYDVKM. DNA of the CDR3: TGTGCCAGCAGTAGAGGGACTGAAGCTTTCTTT. Amino acid sequence: CASSRGTEAFF. Full variable domain (rest looked up from reference TRBV28 and TRBJ1-1): DVKVTQSSRYLVKRTGEKVFLECVQDMDHENMFWYRQDPGLGLRLIYFSYDVKMKEKGDIPEGYSVSREKKERFSLILESASTNQTSMYLCASSRGTEAFFGQGTRLTVV.

As regards this clone: The junction does not match germline at one end; this may be a read error. The chain is built from TRBV6-5 and TRBJ2-7; tentatively, D is TRBD1 (6 bases). Germline CDR1 is MNHEY and CDR2 is SVGAGI. CDR3 length: 11 amino acids. CDR3 sequence reads: CASSEGGSPNF. Here the CDR3 DNA reads TGTGCCAGCAGTGAAGGGGGATCGCCTAACTTC.

In regard to this clone: This same CDR3 is encoded by further DNA sequences in the sample. The chain joins TRBV7-2 to TRBJ1-2; D is undetermined. V was clipped by 2 bases and J by 2 bases, with 6 bases between them. The germline gives CDR1 SGHTA, CDR2 FQGNSA. The CDR3 runs to 13 residues. The DNA for the CDR3 is TGTGCCAGCAGCTTATCAGCGAACTATGGCTACACCTTC. Its protein product is CASSLSANYGYTF.

The DNA for the CDR3 is TGTGCCAGCGGACTGACAGAGATGAACACTGAAGCTTTCTTT. Translated: CASGLTEMNTEAFF. This chain links TRBV2 with TRBJ1-1; D possibly corresponds to TRBD1 (5 bases). Germline CDR1 SNHLY, CDR2 FYNNEI. V was pared by 8 bases and J by 0 bases, with 13 bases between. The CDR3 is 14 amino acids.

This sequence joins TRBV6-6 and TRBJ2-1; D not resolved. This CDR3 has 12 amino acids. The V gene's germline CDR1 is MNHNY and CDR2 SVGAGI (reference sequence). Trimming took off 5 bases at V and 7 bases at J, with 9 bases between the two ends. The CDR3 nucleotides are TGTGCCAGCAGTATTCACGAGAATGAGCAGTTCTTC. Translating it yields CASSIHENEQFF.

V gene TRBV11-2 combines with J gene TRBJ2-2, with D perhaps matching TRBD1 (6 bases). Germline CDR1 reads SGHAT; CDR2 reads FQNNGV. This CDR3 comprises 14 residues. V was clipped by 5 bases and J by 2 bases, with 9 bases between them. CDR3 residues: CASSPDRNTGELFF. CDR3 coding DNA: TGTGCCAGCAGCCCGGACAGAAACACCGGGGAGCTGTTTTTT.